The 18 T cell receptor beta chains reported below all come from one sample, sequenced in a study of OX40 agonist ivuxolimab in advanced cancers. Profiled with immunoSEQ multiplex PCR; TCRdb holds only in-frame clones, not every one. The sample includes over 10,000 clones, 90% of them seen just once. Here the sequenced sample was CD4+ or CD8+ T cells sorted from blood, taken in a trial of the OX40 agonist ivuxolimab. The origin of the receptors is an adult with an advanced solid tumor such as melanoma, head and neck, liver or kidney cancer.

J is TRBJ2-3 and V is TRBV7-3; a weak D match, TRBD2 (5 bases). V was cut by 0 bases and J by 0 bases, with 7 bases left in between. Germline values: CDR1 SGHTA, CDR2 FQGTGA. This CDR3 contains 15 residues. The CDR3 loop reads CASSLTGRSTDTQYF. For the CDR3, the DNA is TGTGCCAGCAGCTTAACGGGGAGAAGCACAGATACGCAGTATTTT.

V is TRBV4-3 and J is TRBJ2-3; 9 bases are a match to TRBD2. Per the germline V gene, CDR1 is LGHNA and CDR2 is YSLEER. Trimming cost V 0 bases and J 4 bases; bases outside gene matches: 8. This CDR3 has 17 residues. Written as DNA, the CDR3 is TGCGCCAGCAGCCAAGATAGAGCGGGGGGACCTTCAGATACGCAGTATTTT. This codes for CASSQDRAGGPSDTQYF.

This sequence joins TRBV29-1 and TRBJ2-7; D may be TRBD2 (7 bases). V gave up 6 bases and J gave up 6 bases, with 18 bases separating them. The CDR3 runs 13 residues. Germline V gives CDR1 SQVTM, CDR2 ANQGSEA. The CDR3, as DNA: TGCAGCGTCCAAGGGGGGGTAGTAGTCGAGCAGTACTTC. Protein: CSVQGGVVVEQYF.

The CDR3 nucleotides are TGTGCCATCAGTGAATCTTCGGAGGGGGGCACAGATACGCAGTATTTT. Encoded protein: CAISESSEGGTDTQYF. The chain couples TRBV10-3 to TRBJ2-3; D tentatively fits TRBD1 or TRBD2 (6 bases each). This CDR3 spans 16 amino acids. Germline V CDR1 and CDR2: ENHRY, SYGVKD. Deletions cut 3 bases from V and 1 base from J, with 14 bases between.

This chain joins TRBV30 and TRBJ2-7, with D perhaps TRBD1 (5 bases). V was clipped by 2 bases and J by 5 bases, with 13 bases between them. The CDR3 is 13 residues long. Germline lookup yields CDR1 GTSNPN and CDR2 SVGIG (reference sequence). The chain's CDR3 is CAWSRQGMDEQYF. The DNA for the CDR3 is TGTGCCTGGAGTAGGCAGGGAATGGACGAGCAGTACTTC. The full variable domain, its missing parts supplied by reference TRBV30 and TRBJ2-7, is SQTIHQWPATLVQPVGSPLSLECTVEGTSNPNLYWYRQAAGRGLQLLFYSVGIGQISSEVPQNLSASRPQDRQFILSSKKLLLSDSGFYLCAWSRQGMDEQYFGPGTRLTVT.

This chain uses TRBV7-9 with TRBJ1-1; D remains unclear. Germline V gene sequence: CDR1 SEHNR, CDR2 FQNEAQ (reference sequence). The CDR3 consists of 11 residues. V lost 6 bases, J lost 6 bases, and 8 bases lay in between. The CDR3 DNA follows: TGTGCCAGCAGGACGGCCGCTGAAGCTTTCTTT. Translated, it gives CASRTAAEAFF.

CDR3 nucleotides: TGTGCCAGCAGCTTCCGGGACGATCGGACCTACGAGCAGTACTTC. This codes for CASSFRDDRTYEQYF. The chain links TRBV11-3 to TRBJ2-7; D could derive from TRBD1 or TRBD2 (5 bases each). This CDR3 is built from 15 residues. V gave up 3 bases and J gave up 2 bases, with 14 bases separating them. Germline CDR1 is SGHNT and CDR2 is YENEEA.

This chain connects TRBV13 to TRBJ2-1, with a tentative D call TRBD1 (7 bases). CDR3 length equals 16 residues. With 5 bases removed from V and 6 bases from J, the gap between germline ends came to 20 bases. The germline CDR1 and CDR2 sequences are PRHDT and FYEKMQ (reference sequence). This CDR3 is CASSLQWSGGINEQFF. Here the CDR3 DNA reads TGTGCCAGCAGCCTACAGTGGTCAGGGGGGATCAATGAGCAGTTCTTC.

CDR3 in DNA: TGTGCCAGCAGCCCACGACAGGGTCACATCTCCTACGAGCAGTACTTC. Encoded protein: CASSPRQGHISYEQYF. The genes are TRBV7-2 and TRBJ2-7, with 7 bases matching TRBD1. Germline V gene lookup returns CDR1 SGHTA and CDR2 FQGNSA. The CDR3 spans 16 residues. J gave up 0 bases and V 5 bases, and 10 bases lay outside the gene matches.

This clone appeared once. V gene TRBV10-1 combines with J gene TRBJ2-2; D ambiguous. Germline CDR1 and CDR2: WNHNN and SYGVQD (reference sequence). V was clipped by 2 bases and J by 6 bases, with 1 base between them. The CDR3 consists of 11 residues. The DNA for the CDR3 is TGCGCCAGCAGTGAGGCCGGGGAGCTGTTTTTT. Protein product: CASSEAGELFF.

The chain combines TRBV6-5 with TRBJ2-7, with D unclear. Germline loops: CDR1 MNHEY, CDR2 SVGAGI. This CDR3 region has 12 residues. Trimming shortened V by 0 bases and J by 1 base, and 1 base separated the two germline ends. CDR3 DNA: TGTGCCAGCAGTTACTCTTCCTACGAGCAGTACTTC. It codes for CASSYSSYEQYF.

This sequence joins TRBV14 and TRBJ2-2; 9 bases are shared with TRBD1. The CDR3 runs to 16 residues. Germline lookup yields CDR1 SGHDN and CDR2 FVKESK. The V and J ends lost 2 bases and 1 base, in that order; junction bases with no gene match: 2. CDR3 nucleotides: TGTGCCAGCAGCCAATACAGGGGGCTGAACACCGGGGAGCTGTTTTTT. Amino acids: CASSQYRGLNTGELFF. The complete variable domain, with remaining parts taken from reference TRBV14 and TRBJ2-2, reads EAGVTQFPSHSVIEKGQTVTLRCDPISGHDNLYWYRRVMGKEIKFLLHFVKESKQDESGMPNNRFLAERTGGTYSTLKVQPAELEDSGVYFCASSQYRGLNTGELFFGEGSRLTVL.

The chain has TRBV13 and TRBJ2-1; TRBD2 matches 9 bases. Losses at the gene ends were 5 bases for V and 10 bases for J; bases not matched to a gene: 12. The CDR3 has 15 amino acids. CDR1 PRHDT and CDR2 FYEKMQ come from the germline V gene (reference sequence). This CDR3 is CASSELREGHWEQFF. CDR3 DNA: TGTGCCAGCAGCGAGTTGCGGGAGGGCCATTGGGAGCAGTTCTTC.

V is TRBV5-1 and J is TRBJ2-5; no clear D. The end of the DNA aligns better with TRBJ2-7, so the J call may be wrong. Germline V lookup: CDR1 SGHRS, CDR2 YFSETQ. The CDR3 contains 12 residues. The CDR3 DNA follows: TGCGCCAGCAGCTTGGGGGTCGCCGAGCAGTACTTC. This sequence encodes CASSLGVAEQYF.

The CDR3 region has the DNA TGTGCCAGCAGTTACACCCATCACAGGGACAATGAGCAGTTCTTC. Its translation: CASSYTHHRDNEQFF. The chain recombines TRBV6-6 with TRBJ2-1; D possibly corresponds to TRBD1 (6 bases). Trimming removed 2 bases from V and 5 bases from J, with 13 bases in between. The CDR3 covers 15 residues. Germline values: CDR1 MNHNY, CDR2 SVGAGI (reference sequence).

This chain uses TRBV6-5 with TRBJ2-7, with D tentatively TRBD2 (6 bases). V lost 0 bases and J 9 bases, leaving 12 bases between the germline ends. Germline V lookup: CDR1 MNHEY, CDR2 SVGAGI. This CDR3 is built from 13 residues. CDR3 sequence reads: CASSYSRGHGQYF. The CDR3 nucleotides are TGTGCCAGCAGTTACTCGCGGGGCCACGGGCAGTACTTC.

This clone was observed a single time. The chain has TRBV4-1 and TRBJ2-5, with D maybe TRBD2 (6 bases). Between the trimmed V and J ends, which lost 4 bases and 1 base, there was a span of 28 bases. The V gene's germline CDR1 is MGHRA and CDR2 YSYEKL. The CDR3 runs 20 residues. CDR3 nucleotides: TGCGCCAGCAGCCTCCGCGGGGACGGCCCGTTCCCAAGAGCCCAAGAGACCCAGTACTTC. It specifies CASSLRGDGPFPRAQETQYF.

The chain recombines TRBV27 with TRBJ2-7; a possible D gene is TRBD1 (6 bases). Germline-derived CDR1 and CDR2 are MNHEY and SMNVEV (reference sequence). The CDR3 runs 14 residues. V lost 7 bases to trimming and J lost 4 bases, with 17 bases between them. The CDR3 region is CASTKTGLFYEQYF. For the CDR3, the DNA is TGTGCCAGCACCAAAACAGGGCTTTTTTACGAGCAGTACTTC.